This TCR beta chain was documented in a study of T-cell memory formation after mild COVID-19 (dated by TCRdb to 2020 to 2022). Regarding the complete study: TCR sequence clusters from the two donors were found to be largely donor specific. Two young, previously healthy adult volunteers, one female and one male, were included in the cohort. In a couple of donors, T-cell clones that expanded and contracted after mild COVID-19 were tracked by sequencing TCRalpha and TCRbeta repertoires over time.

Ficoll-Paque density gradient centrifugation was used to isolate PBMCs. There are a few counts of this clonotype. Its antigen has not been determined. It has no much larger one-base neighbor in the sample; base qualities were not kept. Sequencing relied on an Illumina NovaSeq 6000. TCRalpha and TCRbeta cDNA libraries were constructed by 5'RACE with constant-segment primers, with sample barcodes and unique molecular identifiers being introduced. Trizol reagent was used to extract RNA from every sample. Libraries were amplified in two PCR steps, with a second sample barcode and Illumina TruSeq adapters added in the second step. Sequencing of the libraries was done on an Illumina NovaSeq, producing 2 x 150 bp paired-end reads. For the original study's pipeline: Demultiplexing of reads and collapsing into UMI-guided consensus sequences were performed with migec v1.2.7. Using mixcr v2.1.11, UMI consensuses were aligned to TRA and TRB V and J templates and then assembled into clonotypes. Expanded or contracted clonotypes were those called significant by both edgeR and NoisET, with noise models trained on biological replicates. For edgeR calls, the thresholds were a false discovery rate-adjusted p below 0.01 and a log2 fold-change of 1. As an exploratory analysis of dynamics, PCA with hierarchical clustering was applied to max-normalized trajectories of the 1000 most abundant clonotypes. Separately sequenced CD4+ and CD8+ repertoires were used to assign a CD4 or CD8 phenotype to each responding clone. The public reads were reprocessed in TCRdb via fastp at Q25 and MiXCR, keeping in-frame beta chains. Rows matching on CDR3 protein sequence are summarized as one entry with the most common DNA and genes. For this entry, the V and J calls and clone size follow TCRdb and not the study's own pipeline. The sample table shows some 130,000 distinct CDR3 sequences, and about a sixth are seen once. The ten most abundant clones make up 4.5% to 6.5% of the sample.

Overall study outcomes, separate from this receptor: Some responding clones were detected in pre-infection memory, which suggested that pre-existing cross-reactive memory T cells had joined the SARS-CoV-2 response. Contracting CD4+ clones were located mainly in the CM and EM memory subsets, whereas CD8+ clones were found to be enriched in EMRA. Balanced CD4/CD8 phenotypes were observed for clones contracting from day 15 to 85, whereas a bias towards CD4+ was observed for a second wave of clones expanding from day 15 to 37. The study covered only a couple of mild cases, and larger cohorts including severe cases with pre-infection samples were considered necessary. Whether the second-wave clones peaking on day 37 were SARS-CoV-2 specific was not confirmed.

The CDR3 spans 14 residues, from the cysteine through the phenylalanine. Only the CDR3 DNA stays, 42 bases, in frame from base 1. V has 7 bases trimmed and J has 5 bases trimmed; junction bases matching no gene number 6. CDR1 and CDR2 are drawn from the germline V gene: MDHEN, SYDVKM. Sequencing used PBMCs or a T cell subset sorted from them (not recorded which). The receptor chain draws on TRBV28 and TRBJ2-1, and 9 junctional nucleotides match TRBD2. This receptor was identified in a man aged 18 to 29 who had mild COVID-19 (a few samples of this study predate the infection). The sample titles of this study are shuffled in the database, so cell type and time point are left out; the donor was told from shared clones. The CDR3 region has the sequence CASIGLARNNEQFF. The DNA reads TGTGCCAGCATCGGACTAGCGAGAAACAATGAGCAGTTCTTC.